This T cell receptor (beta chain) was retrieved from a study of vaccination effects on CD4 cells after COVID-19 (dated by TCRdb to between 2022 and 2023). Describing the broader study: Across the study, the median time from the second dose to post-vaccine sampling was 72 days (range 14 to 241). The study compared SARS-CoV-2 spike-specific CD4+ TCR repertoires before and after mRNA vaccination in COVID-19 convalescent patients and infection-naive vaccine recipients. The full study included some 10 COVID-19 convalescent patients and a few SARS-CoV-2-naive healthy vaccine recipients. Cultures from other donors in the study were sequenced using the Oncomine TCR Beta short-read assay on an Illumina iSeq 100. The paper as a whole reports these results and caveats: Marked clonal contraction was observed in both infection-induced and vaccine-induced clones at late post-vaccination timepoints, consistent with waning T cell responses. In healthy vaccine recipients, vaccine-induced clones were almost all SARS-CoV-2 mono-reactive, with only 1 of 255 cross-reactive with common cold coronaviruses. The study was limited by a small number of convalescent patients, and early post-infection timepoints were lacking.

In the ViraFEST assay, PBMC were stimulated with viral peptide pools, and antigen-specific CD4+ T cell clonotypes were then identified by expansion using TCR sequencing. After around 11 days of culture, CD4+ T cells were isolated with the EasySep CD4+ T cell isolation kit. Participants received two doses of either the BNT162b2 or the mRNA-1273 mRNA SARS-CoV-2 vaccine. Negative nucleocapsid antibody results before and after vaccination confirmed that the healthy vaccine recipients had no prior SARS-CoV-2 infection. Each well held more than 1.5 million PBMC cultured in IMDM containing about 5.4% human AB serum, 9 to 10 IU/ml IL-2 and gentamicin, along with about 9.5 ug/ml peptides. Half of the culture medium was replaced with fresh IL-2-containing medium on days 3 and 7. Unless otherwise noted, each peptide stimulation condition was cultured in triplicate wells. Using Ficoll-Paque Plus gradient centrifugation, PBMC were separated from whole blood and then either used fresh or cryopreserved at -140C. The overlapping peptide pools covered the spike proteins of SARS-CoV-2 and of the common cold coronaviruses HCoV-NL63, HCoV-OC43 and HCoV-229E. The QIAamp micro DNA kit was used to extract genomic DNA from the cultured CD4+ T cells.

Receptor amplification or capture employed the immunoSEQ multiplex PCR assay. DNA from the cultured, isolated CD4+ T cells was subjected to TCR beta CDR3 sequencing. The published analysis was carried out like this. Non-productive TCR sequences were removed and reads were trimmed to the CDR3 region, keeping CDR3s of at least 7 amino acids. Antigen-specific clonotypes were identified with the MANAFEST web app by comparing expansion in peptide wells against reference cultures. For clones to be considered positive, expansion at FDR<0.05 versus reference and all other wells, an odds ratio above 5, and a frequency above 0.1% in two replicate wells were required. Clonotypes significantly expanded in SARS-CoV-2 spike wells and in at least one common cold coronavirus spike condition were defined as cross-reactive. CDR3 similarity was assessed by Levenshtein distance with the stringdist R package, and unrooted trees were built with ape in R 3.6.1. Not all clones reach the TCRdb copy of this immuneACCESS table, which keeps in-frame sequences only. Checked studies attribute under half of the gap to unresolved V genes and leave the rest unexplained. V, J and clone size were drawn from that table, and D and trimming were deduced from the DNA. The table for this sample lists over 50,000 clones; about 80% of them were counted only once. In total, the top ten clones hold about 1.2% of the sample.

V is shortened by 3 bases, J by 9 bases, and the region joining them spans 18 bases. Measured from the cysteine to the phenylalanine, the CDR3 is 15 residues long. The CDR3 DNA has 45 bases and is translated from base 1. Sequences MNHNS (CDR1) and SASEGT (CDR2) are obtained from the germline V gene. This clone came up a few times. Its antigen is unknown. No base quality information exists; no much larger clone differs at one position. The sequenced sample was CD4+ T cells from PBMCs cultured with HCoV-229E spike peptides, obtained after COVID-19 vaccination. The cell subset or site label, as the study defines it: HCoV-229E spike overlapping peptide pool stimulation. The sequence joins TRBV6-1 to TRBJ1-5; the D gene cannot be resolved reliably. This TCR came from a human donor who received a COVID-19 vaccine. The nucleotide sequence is TGTGCCAGCAGTGAGTCGGGAGAGTCTTTCTCGCCCCAGCATTTT. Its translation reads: CASSESGESFSPQHF.